Listed below are T cell receptor beta chains from one sample, sequenced in a study of blood T cell repertoires in COVID-19. The repertoire was sequenced with immunoSEQ multiplex PCR; TCRdb's copy has only in-frame clones and lacks some. Of 65,000 or so clones listed, over 70% were seen once; the top ten hold approximately 10%. The material sequenced was peripheral blood. Receptors were obtained from a man aged 30-40 years with COVID-19, enrolled during active disease. CDR3s include the opening cysteine and the closing phenylalanine or tryptophan. The D gene is left open where the match is weak. For some rows the clone size is stated as once, few or many, or as a class when expanded; others skip it.

>TRBJ2-2|.|.|TRBV28
TGTGCCAGCAGTCGGTTAGCCGGGGAGCTGTTTTTT
CASSRLAGELFF
>TRBJ1-1|.|.|TRBV10-3
TGTGCCATCAGTGAAGGGCGGGGGAACACTGAAGCTTTCTTT
CAISEGRGNTEAFF
>TRBJ2-1|TRBD1|few|TRBV24-1
TGTGCCACCAGTGGGGGGACAGCTTCTTCCTACAATGAGCAGTTCTTC
CATSGGTASSYNEQFF
>TRBJ2-1|TRBD2|.|TRBV30
TGTGCCTGGGCCGACACTAGCGGGAGGTCCTACAATGAGCAGTTCTTC
CAWADTSGRSYNEQFF
>TRBJ2-2|.|.|TRBV27
TGTGCCAGCAGTGAGGGAGTTTGGACCGGGGAGCTGTTTTTT
CASSEGVWTGELFF
>TRBJ2-7|.|.|TRBV6-5
TGTGCCAGCAGTTTTGACAGGTCCTCCTACGAGCAGTACTTC
CASSFDRSSYEQYF
>TRBJ1-5|.|.|TRBV2
TGTGCCTTCCGGGGGGGGCGCAATCAGCCCCAGCATTTT
CAFRGGRNQPQHF
>TRBJ2-1|TRBD1|few|TRBV6-4
TGTGCCAGCAGTGACTCGACAGGGGGCTACAATGAGCAGTTCTTC
CASSDSTGGYNEQFF
>TRBJ2-1|TRBD2|few|TRBV10-3
TGTGCCATCAGTGAATTCACTAGCGGAAATGAGCAGTTCTTC
CAISEFTSGNEQFF
>TRBJ2-3|TRBD1|.|TRBV11-2
TGTGCCAGCAGCTTAGGGATACAGGGGGGCGGCACAGATACGCAGTATTTT
CASSLGIQGGGTDTQYF
>TRBJ2-1|.|once|TRBV28
TGTGCCAGCACAGGTTATAATGAGCAGTTCTTC
CASTGYNEQFF
>TRBJ2-1|TRBD2|many|TRBV6-4
TGTGCCAGCAGTGACTCTAGCGGGAGCCACAATGAGCAGTTCTTC
CASSDSSGSHNEQFF
>TRBJ2-7|TRBD1|.|TRBV3-1/TRBV3-2
TGTGCCAGCAGCCGGACTCCCGGGACAGGGACCTACGAGCAGTACTTC
CASSRTPGTGTYEQYF
>TRBJ1-1|.|.|TRBV10-3
TGTGCCATCAGCGGGGGGTCCACTGAAGCTTTCTTT
CAISGGSTEAFF
>TRBJ2-1|TRBD1|.|TRBV5-4
TGTGCCAGCAGCATGAGGGGGACAGGGGGACACAATGAGCAGTTCTTC
CASSMRGTGGHNEQFF
>TRBJ1-5|.|.|TRBV4-1
TGCGCCAGCAGCCAGGGGACATTTAGCAATCAGCCCCAGCATTTT
CASSQGTFSNQPQHF
>TRBJ1-2|.|.|TRBV11-2
TGTGCCAGCAGCTTAGTTGAACCGGGAAGGAACTATGGCTACACCTTC
CASSLVEPGRNYGYTF
>TRBJ1-1|.|.|TRBV27
TGTGCCAGCAGTTTGCCGGGGGGGGGCACTGAAGCTTTCTTT
CASSLPGGGTEAFF
>TRBJ1-4|.|.|TRBV28
TGTGCCAGCATCGGAGGAAATGAAAAACTGTTTTTT
CASIGGNEKLFF
>TRBJ1-1|.|.|TRBV10-1
TGCGCCAGCAGTGAGCAGGCCGGCACTGAAGCTTTCTTT
CASSEQAGTEAFF
>TRBJ2-1|.|once|TRBV3-1/TRBV3-2
TGTGCCAGCAGCCAAGAGGGGACTGGAATCTACAATGAGCAGTTCTTC
CASSQEGTGIYNEQFF
>TRBJ2-7|.|few|TRBV21-1
TGTGCCAGCAGCACCAGGCGGGGCGGGGGCACCTACGAGCAGTACTTC
CASSTRRGGGTYEQYF
>TRBJ2-3|TRBD1|.|TRBV25-1
TGTGCCAGCAGTGATATGGGACAGGGAGGGCCAGATACGCAGTATTTT
CASSDMGQGGPDTQYF
>TRBJ1-4|.|.|TRBV5-6
TGTGCCAGCAGCGGCGGACAGTCAACTAATGAAAAACTGTTTTTT
CASSGGQSTNEKLFF
>TRBJ1-2|.|.|TRBV25-1
TGTGCCAGCAGTGGGTACACGCTCCAGGGTTCGAGCTATGGCTACACCTTC
CASSGYTLQGSSYGYTF
>TRBJ2-7|TRBD2|.|TRBV10-1
TGCGCCAGCAGTGAGTCACTAGCGGCTACCTACGAGCAGTACTTC
CASSESLAATYEQYF
>TRBJ2-3|TRBD2|.|TRBV5-5
TGTGCCAGCAGCATTAGCGGGAGAGGAGATACGCAGTATTTT
CASSISGRGDTQYF
>TRBJ1-4|.|once|TRBV4-1
TGCGCCGTAAGAGGGGGGGTCGCTAATGAAAAACTGTTTTTT
CAVRGGVANEKLFF
>TRBJ2-1|TRBD2|.|TRBV30
TGTGCCTGGGACGGGACTAGTAATTCCTACAATGAGCAGTTCTTC
CAWDGTSNSYNEQFF
>TRBJ1-6|TRBD1|.|TRBV6-1
TGTGCCAGCAGTGACCCAGGGGGCGCGCATAATTCACCCCTCCACTTT
CASSDPGGAHNSPLHF
>TRBJ1-2|.|.|TRBV28
TGTGCCAGCGCGACCGGCGGCAGTAACTATGGCTACACCTTC
CASATGGSNYGYTF
>TRBJ1-2|TRBD1|.|TRBV23-1
TGCGCCAGCTCAGAGGGACAGGCAATCCGTGGCTACACCTTC
CASSEGQAIRGYTF
>TRBJ2-2|.|few|TRBV4-2
TGTGCCAGCAGCCAAGGGCAGGAGAACACCGGGGAGCTGTTTTTT
CASSQGQENTGELFF
>TRBJ1-2|.|.|TRBV7-9
TGTGCCAGCAGCTATAGGGCCCCCGGGGGTGGCTACACCTTC
CASSYRAPGGGYTF
>TRBJ1-1|TRBD1|.|TRBV5-4
TGTGCCAGCAGCCCCCGGACAGGGGGTGTGGCTTTCTTT
CASSPRTGGVAFF
>TRBJ1-5|.|.|TRBV6-1
TGTGCCAGCAGTGTTAGACAACGGGACAACGATCAGCCCCAGCATTTT
CASSVRQRDNDQPQHF
>TRBJ1-1|.|.|TRBV2
TGTGCCAGCAGTGAAGCGGAATGGGAGGGTACGGAAGAAGCTTTCTTT
CASSEAEWEGTEEAFF
>TRBJ1-1|TRBD1|.|TRBV11-2
TGTGCCAGCAGCTCAGTGGGTCAGGGGGCATCCCCTGAAGCTTTCTTT
CASSSVGQGASPEAFF
>TRBJ1-4|.|.|TRBV5-1
TGCGCCAGCAGACCCGGTCCCAGCAGGATTTATTATGAAAAACTGTTTTTT
CASRPGPSRIYYEKLFF
>TRBJ2-7|TRBD2|.|TRBV27
TGTGCCAGCAGTTTAAGCGGGAGACACGAGCAGTACTTC
CASSLSGRHEQYF
>TRBJ2-5|TRBD1|many|TRBV6-2/TRBV6-3
TGTGCCAGCAGTCCCGGACAGGGGGACGGGGAGACCCAGTACTTC
CASSPGQGDGETQYF
>TRBJ1-6|.|.|TRBV3-1/TRBV3-2
TGTGCCAGCAGCCGGGGAGGGGATTCACCCCTCCACTTT
CASSRGGDSPLHF
>TRBJ1-4|TRBD1|.|TRBV27
TGTGCCAGCAGTTTTGTCGGGACAGGGTATCGAACTAATGAAAAACTGTTTTTT
CASSFVGTGYRTNEKLFF
>TRBJ1-2|.|.|TRBV6-5
TGTGCCAGCAGGGTTCTGGGCCTTGGCTACACCTTC
CASRVLGLGYTF
>TRBJ2-2|.|.|TRBV19
TGTGCCAGTAGTATAGGCGGAGGGGCCGGGGAGCTGTTTTTT
CASSIGGGAGELFF
>TRBJ2-7|TRBD2|.|TRBV19
TGTGCCAGTAGTTCGGGACTAGCGGGAGGTAACGAGCAGTACTTC
CASSSGLAGGNEQYF
>TRBJ1-2|.|once|TRBV9
TGTGCCAGCAGCGCAGCGGGAAAGGGGTCCTATGGCTACACCTTC
CASSAAGKGSYGYTF
>TRBJ1-1|TRBD1|few|TRBV7-2
TGTGCCAGCAGCTTGGACAGGCTGAACACTGAAGCTTTCTTT
CASSLDRLNTEAFF
>TRBJ1-6|.|.|TRBV7-2
TGTGCCAGCACCCCCCGGGGAAATAATAATTCACCCCTCCACTTT
CASTPRGNNNSPLHF
>TRBJ1-1|.|.|TRBV6-4
TGTGCCAGCAGCGACAAGCCGAACACTGAAGCTTTCTTT
CASSDKPNTEAFF